Listed below are T cell receptor beta chains from one sample, sequenced in a study of beta chain features in type 1 diabetes. Profiling relied on immunoSEQ multiplex PCR, and the TCRdb table lists in-frame clones only, not all of them. The data hold about 370,000 clones, with over 9% observed a single time. Sequencing input: central memory CD4+ T cells from blood. The receptors come from a man younger than 40 with type 1 diabetes. Each CDR3 is given with its conserved first and last residue. The D gene is left open where the match is weak. The size entry is marked missing in some rows and otherwise reads once, few, many or a size class.

size: .
V: TRBV5-1
D: .
J: TRBJ1-6
CDR3: CASSLGDNSPLHF
DNA: TGCGCCAGCAGCTTGGGTGATAATTCACCCCTCCACTTT

size: many
V: TRBV2
D: TRBD2
J: TRBJ2-1
CDR3: CASSRTSLYNEQFF
DNA: TGTGCCAGCAGTAGGACTAGCCTCTACAATGAGCAGTTCTTC

size: .
V: TRBV7-2
D: TRBD1
J: TRBJ1-4
CDR3: CASSLRTGNNEKLFF
DNA: TGTGCCAGCAGCTTGAGGACAGGGAATAATGAAAAACTGTTTTTT

size: few
V: TRBV2
D: .
J: TRBJ1-2
CDR3: CASTSPQGLKGYTF
DNA: TGTGCCAGCACCTCCCCCCAAGGGTTGAAAGGCTACACCTTC

size: .
V: TRBV7-2
D: TRBD1
J: TRBJ1-2
CDR3: CASSSRRGLGYGYTF
DNA: TGTGCCAGCAGCTCCCGGAGGGGGCTGGGCTATGGCTACACCTTC

size: few
V: TRBV5-1
D: .
J: TRBJ2-7
CDR3: CASSLAGVGPLGYEQYF
DNA: TGCGCCAGCAGCTTGGCCGGGGTGGGCCCTCTGGGGTACGAGCAGTACTTC

size: .
V: TRBV5-8
D: .
J: TRBJ1-1
CDR3: CASSLGLNTEAFF
DNA: TGTGCCAGCAGTCTCGGGTTGAACACTGAAGCTTTCTTT

size: .
V: TRBV4-2
D: .
J: TRBJ2-1
CDR3: CASSRTGLAYDNEQFF
DNA: TGTGCCAGCAGCCGGACAGGACTAGCATATGACAATGAGCAGTTCTTC

size: .
V: TRBV5-4
D: TRBD2
J: TRBJ2-2
CDR3: CASSISVTSLSGELFF
DNA: TGTGCCAGCAGCATCAGTGTGACTAGCCTGTCGGGGGAGCTGTTTTTT

size: .
V: TRBV5-8
D: .
J: TRBJ2-7
CDR3: CASPGYEQYF
DNA: TGTGCCAGCCCCGGGTACGAGCAGTACTTC

size: .
V: TRBV6-5
D: .
J: TRBJ2-3
CDR3: CASSYGGGGPDTQYF
DNA: TGTGCCAGCAGTTACGGTGGGGGGGGCCCAGATACGCAGTATTTT

size: many
V: TRBV29-1
D: .
J: TRBJ2-1
CDR3: CSVGMGEQFF
DNA: TGCAGCGTTGGGATGGGCGAGCAGTTCTTC

size: few
V: TRBV30
D: .
J: TRBJ1-4
CDR3: CAWSAFNEKLFF
DNA: TGTGCCTGGAGTGCATTTAATGAAAAACTGTTTTTT

size: few
V: TRBV2
D: TRBD1
J: TRBJ1-5
CDR3: CASSPGQVSNQPQHF
DNA: TGTGCCAGCAGTCCGGGACAGGTCAGCAATCAGCCCCAGCATTTT

size: few
V: TRBV7-8
D: .
J: TRBJ1-2
CDR3: CASSLGEDYGYTF
DNA: TGTGCCAGCAGCTTAGGGGAGGACTATGGCTACACCTTC

size: .
V: TRBV9
D: .
J: TRBJ2-7
CDR3: CASSVHGGAYEQYF
DNA: TGTGCCAGCAGCGTCCACGGGGGCGCTTACGAGCAGTACTTC

size: few
V: TRBV18
D: .
J: TRBJ1-1
CDR3: CASAGGRYGNTEAFF
DNA: TGTGCCTCGGCGGGGGGGCGTTATGGGAACACTGAAGCTTTCTTT

size: .
V: TRBV30
D: TRBD2
J: TRBJ2-3
CDR3: CAWSVRGVRTDTQYF
DNA: TGTGCCTGGAGTGTACGGGGGGTGCGGACAGATACGCAGTATTTT

size: few
V: TRBV7-9
D: .
J: TRBJ2-1
CDR3: CASRNIGGGNEQFF
DNA: TGTGCCAGCAGGAATATCGGGGGAGGCAATGAGCAGTTCTTC

size: few
V: TRBV9
D: .
J: TRBJ2-2
CDR3: CASSVSLLNTGELFF
DNA: TGTGCCAGCAGCGTAAGCCTTTTAAACACCGGGGAGCTGTTTTTT

size: .
V: TRBV10-3
D: .
J: TRBJ1-2
CDR3: CAISESGAGYTF
DNA: TGTGCCATCAGTGAGTCGGGGGCCGGCTACACCTTC

size: few
V: TRBV9
D: .
J: TRBJ2-5
CDR3: CASSVGDQETQYF
DNA: TGTGCCAGCAGCGTAGGGGACCAAGAGACCCAGTACTTC

size: .
V: TRBV27
D: .
J: TRBJ1-3
CDR3: CASSQTGGSGNTIYF
DNA: TGTGCCAGCAGTCAGACTGGGGGGTCTGGAAACACCATATATTTT

size: .
V: TRBV7-8
D: .
J: TRBJ2-5
CDR3: CASSLGWGEETQYF
DNA: TGTGCCAGCAGCTTAGGGTGGGGCGAAGAGACCCAGTACTTC

size: .
V: TRBV2
D: TRBD2
J: TRBJ2-1
CDR3: CARGLAGGDEQFF
DNA: TGTGCCAGAGGACTAGCGGGAGGGGATGAGCAGTTCTTC

size: .
V: TRBV7-2
D: .
J: TRBJ1-5
CDR3: CASSLTGGGQPQHF
DNA: TGTGCCAGCAGCTTAACGGGCGGCGGTCAGCCCCAGCATTTT